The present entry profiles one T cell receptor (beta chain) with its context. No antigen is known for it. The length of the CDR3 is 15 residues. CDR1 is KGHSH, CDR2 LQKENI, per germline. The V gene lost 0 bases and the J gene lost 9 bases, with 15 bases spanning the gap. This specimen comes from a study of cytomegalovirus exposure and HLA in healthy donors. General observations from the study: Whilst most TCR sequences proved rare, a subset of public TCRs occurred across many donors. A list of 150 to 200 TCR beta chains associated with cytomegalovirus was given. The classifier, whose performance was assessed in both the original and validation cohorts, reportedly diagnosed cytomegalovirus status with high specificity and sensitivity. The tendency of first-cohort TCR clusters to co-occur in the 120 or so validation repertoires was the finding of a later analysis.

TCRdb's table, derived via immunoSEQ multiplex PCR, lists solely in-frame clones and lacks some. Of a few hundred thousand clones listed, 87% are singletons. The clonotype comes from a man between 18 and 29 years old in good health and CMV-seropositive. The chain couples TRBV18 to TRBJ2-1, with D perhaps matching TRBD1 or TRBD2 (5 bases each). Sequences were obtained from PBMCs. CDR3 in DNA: TGTGCCAGCTCACCACCAATGGGGGAGCGATCTGAGCAGTTCTTC. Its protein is CASSPPMGERSEQFF.